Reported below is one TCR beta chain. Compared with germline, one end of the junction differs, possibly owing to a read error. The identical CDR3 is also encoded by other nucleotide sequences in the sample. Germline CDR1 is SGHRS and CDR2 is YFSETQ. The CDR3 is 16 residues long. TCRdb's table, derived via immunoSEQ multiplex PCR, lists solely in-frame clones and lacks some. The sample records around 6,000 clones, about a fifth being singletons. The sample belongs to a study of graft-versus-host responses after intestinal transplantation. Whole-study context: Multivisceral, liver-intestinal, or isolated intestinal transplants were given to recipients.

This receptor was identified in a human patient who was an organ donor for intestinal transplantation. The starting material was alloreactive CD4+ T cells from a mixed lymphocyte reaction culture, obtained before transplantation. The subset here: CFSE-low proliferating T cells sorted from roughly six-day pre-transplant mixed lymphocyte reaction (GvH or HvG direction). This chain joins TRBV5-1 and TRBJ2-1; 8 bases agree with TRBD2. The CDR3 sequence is CARSWAGRGGPFEQFF. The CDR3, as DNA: TGCGCCCGCAGCTGGGCCGGACGGGGGGGCCCTTTTGAGCAGTTCTTC.